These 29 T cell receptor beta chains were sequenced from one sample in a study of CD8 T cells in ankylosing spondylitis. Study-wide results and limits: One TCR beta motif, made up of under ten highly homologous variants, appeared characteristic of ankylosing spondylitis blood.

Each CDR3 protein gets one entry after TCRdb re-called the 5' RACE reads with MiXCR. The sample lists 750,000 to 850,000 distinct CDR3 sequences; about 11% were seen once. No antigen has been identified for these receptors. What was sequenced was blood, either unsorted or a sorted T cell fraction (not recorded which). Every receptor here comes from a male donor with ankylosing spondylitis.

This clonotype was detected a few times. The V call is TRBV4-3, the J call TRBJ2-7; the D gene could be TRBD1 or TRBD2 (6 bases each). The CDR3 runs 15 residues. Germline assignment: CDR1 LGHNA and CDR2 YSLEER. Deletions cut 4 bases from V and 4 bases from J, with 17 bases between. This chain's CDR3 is CASSPLGGGGYEQYF. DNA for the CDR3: TGCGCCAGCAGCCCCCTAGGGGGAGGAGGTTACGAGCAGTACTTC.

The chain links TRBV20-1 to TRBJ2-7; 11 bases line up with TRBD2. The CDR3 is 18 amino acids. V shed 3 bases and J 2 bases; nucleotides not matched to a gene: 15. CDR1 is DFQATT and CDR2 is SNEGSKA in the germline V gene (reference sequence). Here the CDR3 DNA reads TGCAGTGCTAGGTCTTTAGAGACTAGCGGGATTTCAGCCTACGAGCAGTACTTC. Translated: CSARSLETSGISAYEQYF.

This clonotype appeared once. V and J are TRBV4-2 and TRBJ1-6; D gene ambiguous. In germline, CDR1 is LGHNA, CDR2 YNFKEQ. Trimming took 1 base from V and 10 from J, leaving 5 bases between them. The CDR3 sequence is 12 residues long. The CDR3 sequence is CASSQGYSPLHF. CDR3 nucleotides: TGTGCCAGCAGCCAAGGGTACTCACCCCTCCACTTT.

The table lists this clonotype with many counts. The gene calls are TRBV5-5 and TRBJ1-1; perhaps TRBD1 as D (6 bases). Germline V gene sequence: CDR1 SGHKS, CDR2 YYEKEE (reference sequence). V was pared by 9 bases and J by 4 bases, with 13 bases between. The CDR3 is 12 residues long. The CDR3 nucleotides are TGTGCCAAAAAGGGGGAGAGCACTGAAGCTTTCTTT. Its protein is CAKKGESTEAFF.

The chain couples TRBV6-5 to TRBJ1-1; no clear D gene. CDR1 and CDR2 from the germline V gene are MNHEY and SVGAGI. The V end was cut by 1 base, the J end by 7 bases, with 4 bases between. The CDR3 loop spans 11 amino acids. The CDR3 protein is CASSYFNEAFF. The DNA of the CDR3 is TGTGCCAGCAGTTACTTCAATGAAGCTTTCTTT.

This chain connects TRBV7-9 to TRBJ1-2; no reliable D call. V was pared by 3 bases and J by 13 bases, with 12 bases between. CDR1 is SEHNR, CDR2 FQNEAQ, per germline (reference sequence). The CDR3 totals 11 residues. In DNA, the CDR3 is TGTGCCAGCAGCTTGATAAGGACCTGCACCTTC. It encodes CASSLIRTCTF.

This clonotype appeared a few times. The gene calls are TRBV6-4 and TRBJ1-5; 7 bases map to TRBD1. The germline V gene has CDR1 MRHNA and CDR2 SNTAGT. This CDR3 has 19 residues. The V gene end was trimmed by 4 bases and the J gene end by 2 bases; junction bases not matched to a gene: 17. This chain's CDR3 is CASSAYPGQSPYGNQPQHF. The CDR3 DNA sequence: TGTGCCAGCAGTGCCTATCCGGGACAGAGCCCTTACGGCAATCAGCCCCAGCATTTT.

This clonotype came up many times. CDR3 coding DNA: TGCAGCGTTCAAACGCAAATGAGGACTGAAGCTTTCTTT. Its protein is CSVQTQMRTEAFF. This chain links TRBV29-1 with TRBJ1-1; D is uncertain. There are 13 residues in the CDR3. Germline CDR1 reads SQVTM; CDR2 reads ANQGSEA. Trimming shortened V by 5 bases and J by 5 bases, and 15 bases separated the two germline ends. Full variable domain (missing parts from reference TRBV29-1 and TRBJ1-1): SAVISQKPSRDICQRGTSLTIQCQVDSQVTMMFWYRQQPGQSLTLIATANQGSEATYESGFVIDKFPISRPNLTFSTLTVSNMSPEDSSIYLCSVQTQMRTEAFFGQGTRLTVV.

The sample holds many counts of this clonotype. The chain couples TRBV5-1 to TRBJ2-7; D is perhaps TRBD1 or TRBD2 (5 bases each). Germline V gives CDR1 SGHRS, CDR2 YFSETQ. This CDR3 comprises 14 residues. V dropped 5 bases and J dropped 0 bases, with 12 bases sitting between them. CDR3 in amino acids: CASRRDGSSYEQYF. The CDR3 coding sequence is TGCGCCAGCAGAAGGGACGGCAGCTCCTACGAGCAGTACTTC. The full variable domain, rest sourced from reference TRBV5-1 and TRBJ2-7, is KAGVTQTPRYLIKTRGQQVTLSCSPISGHRSVSWYQQTPGQGLQFLFEYFSETQRNKGNFPGRFSGRQFSNSRSEMNVSTLELGDSALYLCASRRDGSSYEQYFGPGTRLTVT.

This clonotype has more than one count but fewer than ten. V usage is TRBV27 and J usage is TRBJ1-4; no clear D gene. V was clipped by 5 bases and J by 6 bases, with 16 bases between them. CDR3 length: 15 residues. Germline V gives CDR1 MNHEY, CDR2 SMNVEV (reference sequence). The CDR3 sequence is CASSLLGPGYEKLFF. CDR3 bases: TGTGCCAGCAGTCTCCTCGGCCCGGGATATGAAAAACTGTTTTTT.

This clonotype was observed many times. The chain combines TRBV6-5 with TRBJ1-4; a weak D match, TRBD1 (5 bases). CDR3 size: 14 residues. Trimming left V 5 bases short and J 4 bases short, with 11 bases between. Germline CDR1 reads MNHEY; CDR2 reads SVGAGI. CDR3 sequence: CASSNGGLNEKLFF. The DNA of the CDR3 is TGTGCCAGCAGTAATGGGGGACTTAATGAAAAACTGTTTTTT.

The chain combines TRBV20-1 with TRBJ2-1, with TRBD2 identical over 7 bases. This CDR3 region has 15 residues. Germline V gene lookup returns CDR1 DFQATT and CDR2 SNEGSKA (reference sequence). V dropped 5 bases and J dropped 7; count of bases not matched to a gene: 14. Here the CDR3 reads CSAHAPWTSMNEQFF. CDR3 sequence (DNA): TGCAGTGCTCACGCCCCGTGGACTAGTATGAATGAGCAGTTCTTC.

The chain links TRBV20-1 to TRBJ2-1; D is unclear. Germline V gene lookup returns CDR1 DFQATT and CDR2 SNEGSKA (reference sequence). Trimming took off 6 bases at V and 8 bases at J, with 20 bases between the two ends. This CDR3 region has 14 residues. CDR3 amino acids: CSAGVFLSIDEQFF. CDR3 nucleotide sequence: TGCAGTGCAGGAGTCTTCCTAAGTATCGATGAGCAGTTCTTC.

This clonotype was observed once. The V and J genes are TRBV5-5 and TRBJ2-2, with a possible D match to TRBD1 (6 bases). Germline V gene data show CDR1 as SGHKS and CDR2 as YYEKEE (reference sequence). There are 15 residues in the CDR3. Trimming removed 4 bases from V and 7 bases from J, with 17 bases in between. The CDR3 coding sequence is TGTGCCAGCAGCCCTGGGGCAGGGGAACACGGGGAGCTGTTTTTT. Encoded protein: CASSPGAGEHGELFF.

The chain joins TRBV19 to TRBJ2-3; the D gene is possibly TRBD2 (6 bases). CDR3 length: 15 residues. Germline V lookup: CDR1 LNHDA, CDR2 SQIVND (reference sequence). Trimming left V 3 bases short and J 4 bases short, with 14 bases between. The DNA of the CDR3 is TGTGCCAGTAGTATTGTAGAAGCGGGCGCAGATACGCAGTATTTT. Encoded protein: CASSIVEAGADTQYF.

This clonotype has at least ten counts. The CDR3 is CASSKTGGVGYTF. The CDR3 DNA is TGTGCCAGCAGTAAAACAGGGGGCGTCGGCTACACCTTC. V and J are TRBV6-1 and TRBJ1-2; 9 bases align to TRBD1. Germline lookup yields CDR1 MNHNS and CDR2 SASEGT. Trimming removed 5 bases from V and 8 bases from J; junction bases left unmatched: 6. The length of the CDR3 is 13 residues.

The CDR3 region is CASTPRRSAKNIQYF. The CDR3 coding sequence is TGTGCCAGCACCCCTCGGAGGTCGGCCAAAAACATTCAGTACTTC. The rearrangement joins TRBV12-3 or TRBV12-4 to TRBJ2-4; D might be TRBD2 (5 bases). The V gene lost 7 bases and the J gene lost 1 base, with 14 bases spanning the gap. This CDR3 spans 15 amino acids.

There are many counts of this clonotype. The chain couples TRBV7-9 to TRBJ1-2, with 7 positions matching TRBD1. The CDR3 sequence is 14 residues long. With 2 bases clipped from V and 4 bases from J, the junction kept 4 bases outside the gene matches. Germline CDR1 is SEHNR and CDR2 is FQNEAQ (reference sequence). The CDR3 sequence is CASSLTGEAYGYTF. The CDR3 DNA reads TGTGCCAGCAGCTTAACAGGGGAGGCCTATGGCTACACCTTC.

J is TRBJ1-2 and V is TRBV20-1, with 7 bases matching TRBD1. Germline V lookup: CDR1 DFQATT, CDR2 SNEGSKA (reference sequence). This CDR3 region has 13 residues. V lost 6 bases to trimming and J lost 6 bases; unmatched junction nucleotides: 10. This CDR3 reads CSARTGTDHGYTF. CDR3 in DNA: TGCAGTGCGAGGACTGGGACAGATCATGGCTACACCTTC.

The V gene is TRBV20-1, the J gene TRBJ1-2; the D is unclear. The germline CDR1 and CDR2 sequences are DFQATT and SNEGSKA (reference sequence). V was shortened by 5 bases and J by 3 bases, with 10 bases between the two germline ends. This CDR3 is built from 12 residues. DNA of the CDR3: TGCAGTGCTGCGCAGGCTCACTATGGCTACACCTTC. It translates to CSAAQAHYGYTF.

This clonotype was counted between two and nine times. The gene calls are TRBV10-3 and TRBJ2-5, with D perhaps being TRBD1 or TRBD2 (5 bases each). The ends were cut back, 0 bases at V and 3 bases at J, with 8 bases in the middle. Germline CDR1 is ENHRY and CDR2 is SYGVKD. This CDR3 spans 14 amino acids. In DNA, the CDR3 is TGTGCCATCAGTGAGTCGGGACCAAAAGAGACCCAGTACTTC. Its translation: CAISESGPKETQYF.

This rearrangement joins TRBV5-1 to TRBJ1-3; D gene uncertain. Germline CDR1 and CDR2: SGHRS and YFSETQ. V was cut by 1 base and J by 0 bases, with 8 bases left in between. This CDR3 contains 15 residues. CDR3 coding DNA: TGCGCCAGCAGCTTGAGGGCGGACTCTGGAAACACCATATATTTT. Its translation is CASSLRADSGNTIYF.

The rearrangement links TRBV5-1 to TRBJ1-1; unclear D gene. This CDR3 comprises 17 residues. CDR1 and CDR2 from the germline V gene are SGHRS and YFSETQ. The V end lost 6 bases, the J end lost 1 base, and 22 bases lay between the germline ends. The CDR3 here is CASIERVQSGSNTEAFF. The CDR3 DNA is TGCGCCAGCATAGAAAGGGTCCAGTCCGGGTCGAACACTGAAGCTTTCTTT.

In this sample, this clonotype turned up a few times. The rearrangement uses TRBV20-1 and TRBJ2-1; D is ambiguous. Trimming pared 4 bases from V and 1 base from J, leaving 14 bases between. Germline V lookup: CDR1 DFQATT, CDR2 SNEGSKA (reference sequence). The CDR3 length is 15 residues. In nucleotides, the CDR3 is TGCAGTGCTATCGTCGGGTCTCGGTCCTACAATGAGCAGTTCTTC. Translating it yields CSAIVGSRSYNEQFF.

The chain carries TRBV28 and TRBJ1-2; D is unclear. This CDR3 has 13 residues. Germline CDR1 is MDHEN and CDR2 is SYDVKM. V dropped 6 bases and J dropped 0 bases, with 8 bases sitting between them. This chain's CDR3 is CASRDPTNYGYTF. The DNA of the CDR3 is TGTGCCAGCAGGGACCCGACTAACTATGGCTACACCTTC.

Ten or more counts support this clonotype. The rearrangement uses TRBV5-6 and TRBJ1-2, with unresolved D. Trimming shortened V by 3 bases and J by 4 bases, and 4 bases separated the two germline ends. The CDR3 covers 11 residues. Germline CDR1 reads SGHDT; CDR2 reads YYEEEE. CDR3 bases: TGTGCCAGCAGCTATAGCTATGGCTACACCTTC. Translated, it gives CASSYSYGYTF.

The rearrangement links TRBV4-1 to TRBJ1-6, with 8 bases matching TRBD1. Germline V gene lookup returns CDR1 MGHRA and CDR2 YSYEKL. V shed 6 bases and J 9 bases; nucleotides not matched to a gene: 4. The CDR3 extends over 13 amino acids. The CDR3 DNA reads TGCGCCAGCAGGCAGGACAGGGTTTCACCCCTCCACTTT. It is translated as CASRQDRVSPLHF.

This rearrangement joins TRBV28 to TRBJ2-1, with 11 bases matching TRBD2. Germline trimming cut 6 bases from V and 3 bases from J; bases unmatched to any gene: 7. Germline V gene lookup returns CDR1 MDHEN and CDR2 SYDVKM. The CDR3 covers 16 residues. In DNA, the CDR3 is TGTGCCAGCAGCCAGGGGGGGACTAGCGGCTACAATGAGCAGTTCTTC. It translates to CASSQGGTSGYNEQFF.

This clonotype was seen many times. In nucleotides, the CDR3 is TGCAGTGCTTCGGGGGGGGGCTCCTACGAGCAGTACTTC. Encoded protein: CSASGGGSYEQYF. The chain has TRBV20-1 and TRBJ2-7; the match to TRBD2 covers 8 bases. Germline trimming cut 5 bases from V and 0 bases from J; bases unmatched to any gene: 3. Germline V gene lookup returns CDR1 DFQATT and CDR2 SNEGSKA (reference sequence). The CDR3 totals 13 residues.